This T cell receptor beta chain was sequenced during a study of T cell responses to AZD1222 COVID-19 vaccine. Note on this clone: This specimen includes other DNA sequences encoding the same CDR3.

V gave up 0 bases and J gave up 9 bases, with 15 bases separating them. Germline CDR1 and CDR2: LGHNA and YNFKEQ. The CDR3 sequence is 16 residues long. The method was immunoSEQ multiplex PCR; TCRdb's version includes in-frame clones alone and lacks a portion of them. This sample has approximately 170,000 clones, with 85% to 90% found just once. Source: peripheral blood, taken on day 0 of AZD1222 vaccination. The rearrangement uses TRBV4-2 and TRBJ1-6; D possibly corresponds to TRBD1 (5 bases). The receptor comes from an adult in good health. The CDR3 loop reads CASSQDPGTGGSPLHF. The DNA of the CDR3 is TGTGCCAGCAGCCAAGATCCCGGGACCGGAGGTTCACCCCTCCACTTT.